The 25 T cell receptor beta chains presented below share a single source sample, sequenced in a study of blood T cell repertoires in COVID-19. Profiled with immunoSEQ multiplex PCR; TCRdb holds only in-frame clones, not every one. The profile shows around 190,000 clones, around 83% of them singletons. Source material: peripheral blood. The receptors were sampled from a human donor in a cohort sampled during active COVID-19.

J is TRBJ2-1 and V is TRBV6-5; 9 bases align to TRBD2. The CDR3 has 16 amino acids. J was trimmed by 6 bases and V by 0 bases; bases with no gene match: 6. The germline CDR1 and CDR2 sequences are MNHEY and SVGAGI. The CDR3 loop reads CASSYSLGLAGNEQFF. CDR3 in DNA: TGTGCCAGCAGTTACTCTCTGGGACTAGCAGGCAATGAGCAGTTCTTC.

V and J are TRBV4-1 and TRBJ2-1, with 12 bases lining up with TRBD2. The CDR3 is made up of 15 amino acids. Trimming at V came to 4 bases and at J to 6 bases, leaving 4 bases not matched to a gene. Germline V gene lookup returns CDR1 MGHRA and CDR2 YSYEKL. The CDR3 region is CASSLGLAGSNEQFF. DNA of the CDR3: TGCGCCAGCAGCCTAGGACTAGCGGGAAGCAATGAGCAGTTCTTC.

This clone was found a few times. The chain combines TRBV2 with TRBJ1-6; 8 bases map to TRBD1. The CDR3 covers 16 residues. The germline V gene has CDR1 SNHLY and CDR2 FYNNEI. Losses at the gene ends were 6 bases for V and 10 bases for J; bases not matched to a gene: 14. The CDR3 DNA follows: TGTGCCAGCAGCCTCGGACAGGGTAGGGCGGGATCACCCCTCCACTTT. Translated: CASSLGQGRAGSPLHF. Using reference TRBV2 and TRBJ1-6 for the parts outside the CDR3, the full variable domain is EPEVTQTPSHQVTQMGQEVILRCVPISNHLYFYWYRQILGQKVEFLVSFYNNEISEKSEIFDDQFSVERPDGSNFTLKIRSTKLEDSAMYFCASSLGQGRAGSPLHFGNGTRLTVT.

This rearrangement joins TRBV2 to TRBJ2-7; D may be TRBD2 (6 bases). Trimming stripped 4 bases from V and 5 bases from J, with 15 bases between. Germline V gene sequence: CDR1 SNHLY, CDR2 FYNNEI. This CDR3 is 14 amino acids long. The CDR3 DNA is TGTGCCAGCAGTGCCGGGGGAACGAACCACGAGCAGTACTTC. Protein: CASSAGGTNHEQYF.

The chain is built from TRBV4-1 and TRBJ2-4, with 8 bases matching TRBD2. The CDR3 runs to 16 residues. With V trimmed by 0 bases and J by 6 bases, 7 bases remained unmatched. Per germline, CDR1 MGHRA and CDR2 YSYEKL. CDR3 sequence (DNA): TGCGCCAGCAGCCAAGAACCAGCGGGAGTAGTAAACATTCAGTACTTC. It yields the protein CASSQEPAGVVNIQYF.

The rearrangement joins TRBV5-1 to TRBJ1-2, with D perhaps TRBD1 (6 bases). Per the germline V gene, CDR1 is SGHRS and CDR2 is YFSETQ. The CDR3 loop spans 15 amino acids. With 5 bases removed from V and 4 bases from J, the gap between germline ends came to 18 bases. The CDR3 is CASRGLGQQFYGYTF. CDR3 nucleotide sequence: TGCGCCAGCAGGGGTCTCGGACAGCAGTTCTATGGCTACACCTTC.

DNA for the CDR3: TGTGCCAGCAGATTGACTAGTAAACACGAGCAGTACTTC. Translation: CASRLTSKHEQYF. J is TRBJ2-7 and V is TRBV6-5; perhaps TRBD2 as D (6 bases). Trimming removed 6 bases from V and 5 bases from J, with 14 bases in between. Germline CDR1 reads MNHEY; CDR2 reads SVGAGI. CDR3 size: 13 residues.

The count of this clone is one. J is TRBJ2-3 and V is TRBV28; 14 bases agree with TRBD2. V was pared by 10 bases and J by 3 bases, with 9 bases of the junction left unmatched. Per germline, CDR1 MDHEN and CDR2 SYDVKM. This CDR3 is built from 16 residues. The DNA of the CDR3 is TGTGCCACCCGTGGGACTAGCGGGAGTGGGACAGATACGCAGTATTTT. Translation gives CATRGTSGSGTDTQYF. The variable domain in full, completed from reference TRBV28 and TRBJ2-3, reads DVKVTQSSRYLVKRTGEKVFLECVQDMDHENMFWYRQDPGLGLRLIYFSYDVKMKEKGDIPEGYSVSREKKERFSLILESASTNQTSMYLCATRGTSGSGTDTQYFGPGTRLTVL.

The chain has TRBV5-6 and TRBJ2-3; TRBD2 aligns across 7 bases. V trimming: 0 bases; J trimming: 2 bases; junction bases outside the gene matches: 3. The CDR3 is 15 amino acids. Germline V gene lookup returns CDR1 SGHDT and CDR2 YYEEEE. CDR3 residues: CASSLGRLATDTQYF. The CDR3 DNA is TGTGCCAGCAGCTTGGGCAGACTAGCCACAGATACGCAGTATTTT.

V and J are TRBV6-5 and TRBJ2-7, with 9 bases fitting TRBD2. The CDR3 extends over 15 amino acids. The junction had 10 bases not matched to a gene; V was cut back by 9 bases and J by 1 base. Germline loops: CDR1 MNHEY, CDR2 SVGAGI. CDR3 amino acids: CASFTGGGGSYEQYF. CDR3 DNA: TGTGCCAGTTTCACAGGCGGGGGGGGATCCTACGAGCAGTACTTC.

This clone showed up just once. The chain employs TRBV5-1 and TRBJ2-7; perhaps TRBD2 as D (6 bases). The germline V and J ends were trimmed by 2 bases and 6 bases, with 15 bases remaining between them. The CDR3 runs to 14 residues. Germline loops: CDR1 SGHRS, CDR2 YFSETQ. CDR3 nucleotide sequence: TGCGCCAGCAGCTTAGAGGCAGGGAGGTTCGAGCAGTACTTC. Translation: CASSLEAGRFEQYF.

The DNA of the CDR3 is TGTGCCAGCAGTAGACTAGCGGGGGGTTTCTCCTACGAGCAGTACTTC. As protein: CASSRLAGGFSYEQYF. This rearrangement joins TRBV27 to TRBJ2-7, with TRBD2 identical over 13 bases. Germline V gene sequence: CDR1 MNHEY, CDR2 SMNVEV (reference sequence). V shed 5 bases, J shed 0 bases, and the junction held 4 bases outside the gene matches. The CDR3 spans 16 residues.

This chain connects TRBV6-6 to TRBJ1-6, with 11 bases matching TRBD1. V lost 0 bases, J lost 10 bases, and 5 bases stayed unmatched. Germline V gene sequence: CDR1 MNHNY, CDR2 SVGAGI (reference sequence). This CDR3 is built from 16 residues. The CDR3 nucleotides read TGTGCCAGCAGTTACTCGCCGGACAGGGGGCACTCACCCCTCCACTTT. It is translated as CASSYSPDRGHSPLHF.

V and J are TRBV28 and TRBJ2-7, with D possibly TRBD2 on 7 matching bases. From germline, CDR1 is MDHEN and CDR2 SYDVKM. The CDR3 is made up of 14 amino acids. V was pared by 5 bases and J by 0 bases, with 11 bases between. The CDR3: CASSRGDNSYEQYF. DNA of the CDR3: TGTGCCAGCAGTCGGGGGGACAACTCCTACGAGCAGTACTTC.

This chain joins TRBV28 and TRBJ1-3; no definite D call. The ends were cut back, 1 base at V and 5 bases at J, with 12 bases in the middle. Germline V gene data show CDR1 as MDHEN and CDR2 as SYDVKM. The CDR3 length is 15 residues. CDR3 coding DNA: TGTGCCAGCAGTTTATCCAGCGCCAGACGAAACACCATATATTTT. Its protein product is CASSLSSARRNTIYF.

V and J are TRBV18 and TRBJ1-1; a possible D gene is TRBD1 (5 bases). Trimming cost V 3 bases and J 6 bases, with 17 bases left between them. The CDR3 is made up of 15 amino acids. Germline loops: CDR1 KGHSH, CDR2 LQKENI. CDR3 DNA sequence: TGTGCCAGCTCACCTAGACAGAAAGGAGATGCTGAAGCTTTCTTT. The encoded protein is CASSPRQKGDAEAFF.

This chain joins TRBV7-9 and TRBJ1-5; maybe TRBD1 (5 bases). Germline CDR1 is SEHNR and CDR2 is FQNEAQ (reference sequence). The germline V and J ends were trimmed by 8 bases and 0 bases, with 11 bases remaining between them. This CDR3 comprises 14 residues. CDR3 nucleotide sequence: TGTGCCAGCTCAGGGTCTTATAGCAATCAGCCCCAGCATTTT. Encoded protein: CASSGSYSNQPQHF.

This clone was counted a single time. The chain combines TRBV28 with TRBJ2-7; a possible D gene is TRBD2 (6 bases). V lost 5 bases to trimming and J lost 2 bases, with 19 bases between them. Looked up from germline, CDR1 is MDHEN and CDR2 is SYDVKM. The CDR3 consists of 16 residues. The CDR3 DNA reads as TGTGCCAGCAGTGGCCAGACCCGGGACTCGACCTACGAGCAGTACTTC. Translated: CASSGQTRDSTYEQYF.

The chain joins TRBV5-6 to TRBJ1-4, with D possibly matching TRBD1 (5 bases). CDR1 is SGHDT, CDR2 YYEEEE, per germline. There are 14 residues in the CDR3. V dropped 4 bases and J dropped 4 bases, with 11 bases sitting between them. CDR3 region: CASSGGGFNEKLFF. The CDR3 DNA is TGTGCCAGCAGCGGCGGGGGGTTTAATGAAAAACTGTTTTTT.

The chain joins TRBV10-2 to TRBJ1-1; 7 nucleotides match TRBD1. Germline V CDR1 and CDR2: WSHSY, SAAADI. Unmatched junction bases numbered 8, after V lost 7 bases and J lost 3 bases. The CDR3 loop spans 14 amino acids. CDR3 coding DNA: TGCGCCAGCACGCCAGGGGGGTACCACACTGAAGCTTTCTTT. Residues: CASTPGGYHTEAFF.

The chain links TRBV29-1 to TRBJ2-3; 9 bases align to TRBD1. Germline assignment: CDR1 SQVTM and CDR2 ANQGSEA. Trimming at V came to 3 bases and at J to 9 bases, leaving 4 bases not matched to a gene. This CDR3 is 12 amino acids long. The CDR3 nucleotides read TGCAGCGTTGAGACAGGGGGGGACACGCAGTATTTT. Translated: CSVETGGDTQYF.

CDR3 sequence reads: CASSTGDSAFLNGTF. The CDR3 DNA follows: TGTGCCAGCTCAACCGGGGACAGCGCGTTTCTGAACGGCACCTTC. The chain recombines TRBV6-5 with TRBJ1-2, with 7 positions matching TRBD1. The CDR3 has 15 amino acids. Germline assignment: CDR1 MNHEY and CDR2 SVGAGI. After removal of 8 bases from V and 13 bases from J, the junction contained 22 bases not matched to a gene.

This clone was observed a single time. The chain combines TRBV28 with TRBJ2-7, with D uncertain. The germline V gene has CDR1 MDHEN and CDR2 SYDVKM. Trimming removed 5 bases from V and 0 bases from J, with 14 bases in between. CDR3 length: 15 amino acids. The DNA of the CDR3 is TGTGCCAGCAGTCCTCCTTCGATCGGCTCCTACGAGCAGTACTTC. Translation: CASSPPSIGSYEQYF. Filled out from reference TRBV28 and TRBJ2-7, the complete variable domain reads DVKVTQSSRYLVKRTGEKVFLECVQDMDHENMFWYRQDPGLGLRLIYFSYDVKMKEKGDIPEGYSVSREKKERFSLILESASTNQTSMYLCASSPPSIGSYEQYFGPGTRLTVT.

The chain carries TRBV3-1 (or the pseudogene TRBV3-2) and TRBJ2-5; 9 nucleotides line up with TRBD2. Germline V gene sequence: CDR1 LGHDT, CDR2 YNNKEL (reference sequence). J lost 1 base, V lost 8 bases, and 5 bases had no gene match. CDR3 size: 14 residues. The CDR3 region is CASELAGFQETQYF. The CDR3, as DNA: TGTGCCAGCGAACTAGCGGGCTTCCAAGAGACCCAGTACTTC.

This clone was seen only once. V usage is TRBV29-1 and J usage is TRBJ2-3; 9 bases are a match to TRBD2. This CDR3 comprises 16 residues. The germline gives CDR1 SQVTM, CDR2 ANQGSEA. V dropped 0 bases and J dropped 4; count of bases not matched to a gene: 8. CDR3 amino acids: CSVEEGLAGAADTQYF. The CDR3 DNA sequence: TGCAGCGTTGAAGAAGGGTTAGCGGGAGCCGCAGATACGCAGTATTTT.